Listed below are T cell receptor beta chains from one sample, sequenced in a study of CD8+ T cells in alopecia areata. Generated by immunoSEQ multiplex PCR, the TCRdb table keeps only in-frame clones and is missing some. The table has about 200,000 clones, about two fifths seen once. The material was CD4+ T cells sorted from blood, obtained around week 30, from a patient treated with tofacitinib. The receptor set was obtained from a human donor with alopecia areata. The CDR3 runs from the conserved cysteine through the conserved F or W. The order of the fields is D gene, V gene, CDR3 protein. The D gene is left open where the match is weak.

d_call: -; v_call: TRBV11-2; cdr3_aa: CASSLTGVGLVETQYF
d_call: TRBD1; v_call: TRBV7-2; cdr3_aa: CASSLGGQGYEQYF
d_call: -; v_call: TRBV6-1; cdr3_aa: CATSGGGSGQPQHF
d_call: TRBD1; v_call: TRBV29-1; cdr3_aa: CSVGQGLGETQYF
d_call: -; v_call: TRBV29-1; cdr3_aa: CSVTYRANSGNTIYF
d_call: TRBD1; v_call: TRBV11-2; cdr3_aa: CASSPGTGAWINYGYTF
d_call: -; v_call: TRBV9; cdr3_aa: CASSPSQGRGEKLFF
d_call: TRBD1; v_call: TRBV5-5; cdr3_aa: CASSLVGQGNNEQFF
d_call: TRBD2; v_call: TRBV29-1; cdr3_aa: CSVAGLAAYNEQFF
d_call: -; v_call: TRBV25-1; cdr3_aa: CASTSGNTIYF
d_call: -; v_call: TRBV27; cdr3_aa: CASSGTRNTEAFF
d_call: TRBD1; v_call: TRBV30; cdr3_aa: CAWRPGQGFSGANVLTF
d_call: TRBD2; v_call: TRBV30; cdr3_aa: CAWSVLRPHGGSGGETQYF
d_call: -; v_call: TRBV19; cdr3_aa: CASSMGRLNIQYF
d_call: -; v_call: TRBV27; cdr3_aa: CASSSGGGNTIYF
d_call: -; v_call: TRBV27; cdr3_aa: CASSTTPRGSSYEQYF
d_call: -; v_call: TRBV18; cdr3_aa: CASSQTLSTGGNTIYF
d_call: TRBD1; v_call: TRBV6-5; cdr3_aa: CASTAGQGTGYTF
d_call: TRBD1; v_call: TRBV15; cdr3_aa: CATSRGAGGKTEAFF
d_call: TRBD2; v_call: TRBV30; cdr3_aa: CAWSRTSGRAREQFF
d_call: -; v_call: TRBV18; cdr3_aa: CASSPFEALAHEQYF
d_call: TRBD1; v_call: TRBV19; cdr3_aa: CASSIQGGQPQHF
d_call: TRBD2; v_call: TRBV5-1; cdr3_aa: CASSLPLAASTDTQYF
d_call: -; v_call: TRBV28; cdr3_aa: CASSLATGELFF
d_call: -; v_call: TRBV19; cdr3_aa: CASSIADGGGSTDTQYF
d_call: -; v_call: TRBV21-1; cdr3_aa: CARNGLGQNNEQFF
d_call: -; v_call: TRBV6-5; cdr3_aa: CASEENTGELFF
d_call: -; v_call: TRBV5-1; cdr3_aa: CASSLGIVQETQYF
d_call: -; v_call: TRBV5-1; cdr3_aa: CATSILGRSWDEQFF
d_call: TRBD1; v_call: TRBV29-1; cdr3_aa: CSVGGQGAYEQYF
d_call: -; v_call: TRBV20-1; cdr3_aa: CSATTGYEAFF
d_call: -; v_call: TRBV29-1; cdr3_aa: CSVEEGTQYF
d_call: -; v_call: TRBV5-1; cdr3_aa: CASSLTGPLTYNEQFF
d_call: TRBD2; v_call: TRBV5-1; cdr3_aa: CASSLVASGRPNEQFF
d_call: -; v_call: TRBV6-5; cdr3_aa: CASSPTLSLATEAFF
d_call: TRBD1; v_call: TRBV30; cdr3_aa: CAWSGGRGRGTQYF
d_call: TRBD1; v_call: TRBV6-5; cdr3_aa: CASSHTQGAGELFF
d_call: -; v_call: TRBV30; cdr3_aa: CAWSVRGGWTKNIQYF
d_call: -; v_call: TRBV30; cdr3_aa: CAWTPGYHNEQFF
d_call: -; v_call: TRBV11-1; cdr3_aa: CASSLVNKDTEAFF
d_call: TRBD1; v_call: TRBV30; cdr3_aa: CAGRDRVFVATEAFF
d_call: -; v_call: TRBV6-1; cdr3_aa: CASTFTGELFF
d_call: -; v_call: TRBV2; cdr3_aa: CASRSRDGNYGYTF
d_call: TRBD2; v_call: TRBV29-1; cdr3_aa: CSVDGGRTSGPQETQYF
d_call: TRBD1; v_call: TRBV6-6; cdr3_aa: CASTEAQGVTEAFF
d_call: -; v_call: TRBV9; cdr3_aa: CASSVGWGQIQETQYF
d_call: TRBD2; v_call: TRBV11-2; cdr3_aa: CASSPGLAGVKEQFF
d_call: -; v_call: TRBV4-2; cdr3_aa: CASSQGPGATSYNEQFF
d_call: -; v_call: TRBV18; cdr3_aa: CASSPRTDSYNEQFF